A single sample is the source of the 12 T cell receptor beta chains below, sequenced in a study of metastatic and nonmetastatic thyroid tumors. TCRdb reprocessed the PCR reads using MiXCR. Among tens of thousands of clones, 20% to 30% were seen once, and the ten largest hold under 2.5%. No treatment had been given to any patient before thyroid surgery. The sample was blood. The origin of the receptors is a female donor with papillary thyroid cancer or a benign thyroid nodule (not recorded which). Some clones in this sample may be carry-over from other donors' samples.

This clone was seen many times. The chain carries TRBV6-1 and TRBJ1-2; a possible D gene is TRBD1 (5 bases). Germline loops: CDR1 MNHNS, CDR2 SASEGT. The CDR3 has 11 amino acids. Trimming left V 7 bases short and J 4 bases short, with 7 bases between. CDR3 sequence (DNA): TGTGCCAGCACCGACAGCTATGGCTACACCTTC. This encodes CASTDSYGYTF.

The sample holds one count of this clone. The DNA for the CDR3 is TGTGCCAGCAGCTTAAGGGTAAACTATGGCTACACCTTC. It codes for CASSLRVNYGYTF. The genes are TRBV11-1 and TRBJ1-2; unclear D gene. The V and J ends lost 2 bases and 2 bases respectively, with 6 bases between them. Germline V lookup: CDR1 SGHAT, CDR2 FQDESV (reference sequence). CDR3 length: 13 residues.

Regarding this clone: At one end, the junction sequence differs from germline, possibly due to a read error. The V call is TRBV2, the J call TRBJ2-1; D might be TRBD2 (6 bases). The CDR3 runs 15 residues. Germline V lookup: CDR1 SNHLY, CDR2 FYNNEI. The chain's CDR3 is CATQAWDLAYNQQFF. CDR3 DNA sequence: TGTGCCACCCAGGCATGGGACTTAGCCTACAATCAGCAGTTCTTC.

In its sample, this clone was seen many times. The chain combines TRBV30 with TRBJ2-2; D remains ambiguous. The CDR3 has 13 residues. Germline V lookup: CDR1 GTSNPN, CDR2 SVGIG (reference sequence). V lost 2 bases and J 4 bases, leaving 8 bases between the germline ends. The CDR3 reads CAWSSHGTGELFF. In nucleotides, the CDR3 is TGTGCCTGGAGTTCCCACGGCACCGGGGAGCTGTTTTTT.

At least ten counts were recorded for this clone. The rearrangement uses TRBV6-1 and TRBJ1-1, with a possible D match to TRBD1 (6 bases). This CDR3 has 15 amino acids. Between the trimmed V and J ends, which lost 6 bases and 4 bases, there was a span of 18 bases. CDR1 MNHNS and CDR2 SASEGT come from the germline V gene. CDR3 residues: CASRSPRRGSTEAFF. CDR3 DNA: TGTGCCAGCAGGTCCCCCCGTAGGGGGAGCACTGAAGCTTTCTTT.

Many counts were recorded for this clone. This chain connects TRBV18 to TRBJ2-7; 13 bases match TRBD2. The CDR3 runs to 20 residues. Losses at the gene ends were 4 bases for V and 2 bases for J; bases not matched to a gene: 17. Germline CDR1 reads KGHSH; CDR2 reads LQKENI. The CDR3 region has the DNA TGTGCCAGCTCACTCAAAGGGGGGTCGGGACTAGCGGGACCTACCTACGAGCAGTACTTC. It translates to CASSLKGGSGLAGPTYEQYF.

This clone was picked up many times. The V and J genes are TRBV6-4 and TRBJ1-1; 7 bases fit TRBD1. Losses at the gene ends were 9 bases for V and 4 bases for J; bases not matched to a gene: 8. The CDR3 runs 13 residues. The germline gives CDR1 MRHNA, CDR2 SNTAGT. DNA for the CDR3: TGTGCCAGAGTAATGACAGGGTGCACTGAAGCTTTCTTT. Encoded protein: CARVMTGCTEAFF.

For this clone: A read error may produce the germline difference seen at one junction end. The same CDR3 also results from other DNA sequences found in this sample. The rearrangement joins TRBV18 to TRBJ2-2; no definite D call. The germline CDR1 and CDR2 sequences are KGHSH and LQKENI. This CDR3 region has 12 residues. The CDR3 nucleotides read TGCGCCAGCTCACCCGACCCCGGGGAGCTGTTTTTT. It is translated as CASSPDPGELFF.

The rearrangement uses TRBV5-1 and TRBJ2-1; 9 positions match TRBD2. The trim removed 3 bases at V and 7 bases at J, leaving 8 bases unmatched. The CDR3 has 15 residues. The V gene's germline CDR1 is SGHRS and CDR2 YFSETQ. CDR3: CASSSWAGGGNEQFF. The CDR3, as DNA: TGCGCCAGCAGCTCTTGGGCGGGAGGGGGTAATGAGCAGTTCTTC. Full variable domain (remainder filled in from reference TRBV5-1 and TRBJ2-1): KAGVTQTPRYLIKTRGQQVTLSCSPISGHRSVSWYQQTPGQGLQFLFEYFSETQRNKGNFPGRFSGRQFSNSRSEMNVSTLELGDSALYLCASSSWAGGGNEQFFGPGTRLTVL.

The chain links TRBV7-2 to TRBJ2-5; 8 bases agree with TRBD1. V shed 5 bases, J shed 5 bases, and the junction held 16 bases outside the gene matches. The CDR3 contains 17 residues. Germline CDR1 and CDR2: SGHTA and FQGNSA. In nucleotides, the CDR3 is TGTGCCAGCAGCCTAGGAGTAGGACAGGGTTCCGCGGAGACCCAGTACTTC. It is translated as CASSLGVGQGSAETQYF.

The rearrangement links TRBV5-1 to TRBJ1-3; D uncertain. The V gene's germline CDR1 is SGHRS and CDR2 YFSETQ. This CDR3 is 16 amino acids long. The V end lost 4 bases, the J end lost 2 bases, and 16 bases lay between the germline ends. CDR3 residues: CASSRVAGPTGNTIYF. CDR3 nucleotides: TGCGCCAGCAGCCGAGTGGCCGGCCCGACTGGAAACACCATATATTTT.

This clone was detected many times. The gene calls are TRBV20-1 and TRBJ1-1; D remains unclear. Germline loops: CDR1 DFQATT, CDR2 SNEGSKA (reference sequence). V dropped 2 bases and J dropped 3 bases, with 10 bases sitting between them. CDR3 length: 13 residues. The CDR3 sequence: CSARWGWDTEAFF. CDR3 coding DNA: TGCAGTGCTAGATGGGGTTGGGACACTGAAGCTTTCTTT.